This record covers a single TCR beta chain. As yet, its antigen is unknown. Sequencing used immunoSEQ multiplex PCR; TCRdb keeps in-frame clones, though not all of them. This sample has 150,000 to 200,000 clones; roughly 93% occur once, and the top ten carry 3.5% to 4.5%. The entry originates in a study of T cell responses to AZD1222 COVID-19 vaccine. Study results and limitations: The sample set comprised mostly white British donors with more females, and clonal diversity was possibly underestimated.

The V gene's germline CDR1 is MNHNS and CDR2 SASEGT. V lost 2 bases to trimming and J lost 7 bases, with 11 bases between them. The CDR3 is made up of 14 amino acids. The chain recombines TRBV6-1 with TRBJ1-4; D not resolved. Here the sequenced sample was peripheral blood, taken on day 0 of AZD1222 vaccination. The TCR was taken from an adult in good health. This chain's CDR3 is CASSEIARREKLFF. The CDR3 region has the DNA TGTGCCAGCAGTGAAATCGCAAGGCGTGAAAAACTGTTTTTT.